This T cell receptor beta chain was profiled in a study of T cells after yellow fever vaccination. Study-level results: Most primary-vaccination clones reappeared after the booster (about 96% CD4, approximately 88% CD8). A weaker but faster secondary response was observed, peaking on day 5 versus 15.

This clonotype was seen repeatedly, ten times or more. Its matching antigen is unknown. There are 13 residues in the CDR3. Germline V gene data show CDR1 as SEHNR and CDR2 as FQNEAQ (reference sequence). The V and J ends lost 1 base and 10 bases respectively, with 11 bases between them. They built TCR cDNA with 5'RACE template switching, a step that put in a universal primer site and UMIs. TCRdb reprocessed the 5' RACE reads with MiXCR, giving one entry per CDR3 protein. Among about 110,000 distinct CDR3 sequences listed, 6.5% to 9% were seen once. This clonotype was obtained from a young man who received the YFV17D yellow fever vaccine. The J gene is TRBJ2-1, the V gene TRBV7-9; D is unresolved. Sequenced here: CD8+ T cells sorted from PBMCs, sampled 45 days after the yellow fever booster vaccination. The CDR3 loop reads CASSLDGGNEQFF. CDR3 bases: TGTGCCAGCAGCTTAGATGGCGGAAACGAGCAGTTCTTC.